This passage covers 8 T cell receptor beta chains from one sample sequenced in a study of blood T cell repertoires in COVID-19. Some clones are missing from TCRdb's copy, which holds only in-frame ones; the method was immunoSEQ multiplex PCR. The sample has 140,000 to 150,000 clones, around nine tenths seen once. The sequenced material came from peripheral blood. These receptors originate from a human donor in a cohort sampled during active COVID-19.

This clone has just a few counts. The genes are TRBV5-8 and TRBJ2-1; no clear D gene. Germline CDR1 and CDR2: SGHTS and YDEGEE. This CDR3 has 15 residues. V was trimmed by 4 bases and J by 0 bases, leaving 11 bases between them. For the CDR3, the DNA is TGTGCCAGCAGCCACATCCTCAGCTCCTACAATGAGCAGTTCTTC. Its protein is CASSHILSSYNEQFF.

V is TRBV7-2 and J is TRBJ2-7; TRBD1 aligns across 8 bases. Per germline, CDR1 SGHTA and CDR2 FQGNSA. The CDR3 contains 14 residues. Trimming at V came to 5 bases and at J to 6 bases, leaving 9 bases not matched to a gene. DNA of the CDR3: TGTGCCAGCAGCATCAGGCAAGACAGGGGCGAGCAGTACTTC. Its translation: CASSIRQDRGEQYF.

This clone was detected once. The chain joins TRBV30 to TRBJ1-4, with a tentative D call TRBD1 (6 bases). The CDR3 sequence is 12 residues long. V was trimmed by 4 bases and J by 7 bases, leaving 10 bases between them. Germline V gene lookup returns CDR1 GTSNPN and CDR2 SVGIG (reference sequence). The DNA for the CDR3 is TGTGCCTGGAACAGGGTTGGTGAAAAACTGTTTTTT. Its protein is CAWNRVGEKLFF.

This chain links TRBV7-9 with TRBJ1-4; 8 bases line up with TRBD1. Germline V gene sequence: CDR1 SEHNR, CDR2 FQNEAQ (reference sequence). V lost 2 bases to trimming and J lost 5 bases; unmatched junction nucleotides: 1. The CDR3 is made up of 14 amino acids. This CDR3 reads CASSLNRGNEKLFF. CDR3 nucleotide sequence: TGTGCCAGCAGCTTAAACAGGGGGAATGAAAAACTGTTTTTT. The full variable domain, in which reference TRBV7-9 and TRBJ1-4 provide the parts outside the CDR3, is DTGVSQNPRHKITKRGQNVTFRCDPISEHNRLYWYRQTLGQGPEFLTYFQNEAQLEKSRLLSDRFSAERPKGSFSTLEIQRTEQGDSAMYLCASSLNRGNEKLFFGSGTQLSVL.

The rearrangement joins TRBV4-2 to TRBJ1-2, with D unresolved. Germline assignment: CDR1 LGHNA and CDR2 YNFKEQ. The CDR3 has 15 residues. V was pared by 1 base and J by 7 bases, with 16 bases between. CDR3 loop: CASSQGAALSFGYTF. The CDR3 DNA is TGTGCCAGCAGCCAAGGGGCAGCCTTGTCGTTTGGCTACACCTTC.

The rearrangement joins TRBV28 to TRBJ2-7, with D unresolved. From germline, CDR1 is MDHEN and CDR2 SYDVKM. The V gene lost 5 bases and the J gene lost 4 bases, with 9 bases spanning the gap. The CDR3 is 12 amino acids. The DNA of the CDR3 is TGTGCCAGCAGTCCCCTCCGTTACGAGCAGTACTTC. Translation: CASSPLRYEQYF.

The genes are TRBV2 and TRBJ1-1, with D perhaps TRBD1 (5 bases). CDR1 SNHLY and CDR2 FYNNEI come from the germline V gene. The CDR3 runs 15 residues. The V and J ends lost 3 bases and 5 bases respectively, with 16 bases between them. The CDR3 DNA reads as TGTGCCAGCAGTGAGGAGGGGATGATTGGAACTGAAGCTTTCTTT. Translating gives CASSEEGMIGTEAFF.

The chain links TRBV18 to TRBJ2-1, with a weak D call TRBD2 (5 bases). The CDR3 is made up of 15 amino acids. Germline V gives CDR1 KGHSH, CDR2 LQKENI. Trimming stripped 5 bases from V and 0 bases from J, with 11 bases between. The CDR3 region has the DNA TGTGCCAGCTCATTAGCGCAGAGCTCCTACAATGAGCAGTTCTTC. Its translation is CASSLAQSSYNEQFF. The variable domain in full, completed from reference TRBV18 and TRBJ2-1, reads NAGVMQNPRHLVRRRGQEARLRCSPMKGHSHVYWYRQLPEEGLKFMVYLQKENIIDESGMPKERFSAEFPKEGPSILRIQQVVRGDSAAYFCASSLAQSSYNEQFFGPGTRLTVL.